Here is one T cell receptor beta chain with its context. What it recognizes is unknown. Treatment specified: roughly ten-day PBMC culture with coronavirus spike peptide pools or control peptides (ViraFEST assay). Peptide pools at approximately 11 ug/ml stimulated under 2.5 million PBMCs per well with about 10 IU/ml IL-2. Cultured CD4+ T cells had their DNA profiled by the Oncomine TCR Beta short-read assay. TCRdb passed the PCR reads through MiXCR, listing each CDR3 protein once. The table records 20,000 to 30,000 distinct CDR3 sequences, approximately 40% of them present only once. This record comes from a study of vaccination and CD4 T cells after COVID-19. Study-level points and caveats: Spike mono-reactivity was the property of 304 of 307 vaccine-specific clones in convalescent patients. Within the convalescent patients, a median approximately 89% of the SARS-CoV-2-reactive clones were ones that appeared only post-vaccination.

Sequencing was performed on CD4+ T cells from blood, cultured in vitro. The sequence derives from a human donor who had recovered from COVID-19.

The CDR3 DNA follows: TGCAGTGCTGGCCTCCTAGCGGGAGGATCCCAAGAGACCCAGTACTTC. This codes for CSAGLLAGGSQETQYF. The chain has TRBV20-1 and TRBJ2-5; the match to TRBD2 covers 11 bases. CDR1 DFQATT and CDR2 SNEGSKA come from the germline V gene (reference sequence). Trimming removed 5 bases from V and 1 base from J; junction bases left unmatched: 9. The CDR3 spans 16 residues.